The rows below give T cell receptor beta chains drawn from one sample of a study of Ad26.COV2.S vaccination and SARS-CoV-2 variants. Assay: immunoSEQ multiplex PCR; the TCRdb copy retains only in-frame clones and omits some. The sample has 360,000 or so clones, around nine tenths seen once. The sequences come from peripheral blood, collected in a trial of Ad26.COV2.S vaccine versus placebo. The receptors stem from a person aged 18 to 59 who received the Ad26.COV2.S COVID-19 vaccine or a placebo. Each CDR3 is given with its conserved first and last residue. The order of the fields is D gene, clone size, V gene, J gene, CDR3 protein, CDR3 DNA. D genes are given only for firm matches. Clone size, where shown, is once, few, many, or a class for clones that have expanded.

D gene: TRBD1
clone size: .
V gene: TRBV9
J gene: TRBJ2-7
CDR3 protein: CASSPPTGSHEQYF
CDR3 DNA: TGTGCCAGCAGTCCACCGACAGGGTCCCACGAGCAGTACTTC

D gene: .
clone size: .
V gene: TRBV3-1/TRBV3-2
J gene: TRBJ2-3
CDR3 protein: CASSQGSSNTQYF
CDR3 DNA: TGTGCCAGCAGCCAAGGATCCTCTAATACGCAGTATTTT

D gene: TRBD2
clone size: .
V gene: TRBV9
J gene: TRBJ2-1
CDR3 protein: CASSVGAGGPNHEQFF
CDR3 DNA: TGTGCCAGCAGCGTAGGTGCGGGAGGGCCGAACCATGAGCAGTTCTTC

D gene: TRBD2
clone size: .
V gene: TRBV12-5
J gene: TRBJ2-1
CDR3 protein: CASGLGLAGRGEQFF
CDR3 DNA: TGTGCTAGTGGTTTGGGGCTAGCGGGACGGGGTGAGCAGTTCTTC

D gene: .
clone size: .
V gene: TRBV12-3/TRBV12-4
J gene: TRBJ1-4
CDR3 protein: CATTPASDEKLFF
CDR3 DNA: TGTGCCACCACACCGGCGAGCGATGAAAAACTGTTTTTT

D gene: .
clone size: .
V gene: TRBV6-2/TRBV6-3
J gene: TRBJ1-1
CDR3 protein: CASSPSPGGGTEAFF
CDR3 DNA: TGTGCCAGCAGTCCCTCCCCCGGGGGGGGCACTGAAGCTTTCTTT

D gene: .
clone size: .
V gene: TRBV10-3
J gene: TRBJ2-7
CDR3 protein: CAISASEFEQYF
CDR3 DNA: TGTGCCATCAGTGCGTCAGAGTTCGAGCAGTACTTC

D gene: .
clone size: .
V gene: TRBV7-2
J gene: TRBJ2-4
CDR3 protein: CASSSEGTAKNIQYF
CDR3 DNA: TGTGCCAGCAGCTCGGAGGGGACAGCCAAAAACATTCAGTACTTC

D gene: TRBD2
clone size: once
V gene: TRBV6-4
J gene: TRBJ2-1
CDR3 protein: CASSEGLAGVDEQFF
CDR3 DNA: TGTGCCAGCAGTGAAGGACTAGCGGGAGTTGACGAGCAGTTCTTC

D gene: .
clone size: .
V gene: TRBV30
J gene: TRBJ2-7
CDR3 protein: CAWSTGSYEQYF
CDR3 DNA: TGTGCCTGGAGTACCGGATCCTACGAGCAGTACTTC

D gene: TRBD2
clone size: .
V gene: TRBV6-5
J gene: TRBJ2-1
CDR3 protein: CASSYPGTSGINEQFF
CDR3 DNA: TGTGCCAGCAGTTACCCCGGGACTAGCGGGATTAATGAGCAGTTCTTC

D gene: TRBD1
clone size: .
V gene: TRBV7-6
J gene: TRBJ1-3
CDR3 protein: CASSLGTGVGNTIYF
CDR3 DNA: TGTGCCAGCAGCTTAGGGACAGGGGTTGGAAACACCATATATTTT

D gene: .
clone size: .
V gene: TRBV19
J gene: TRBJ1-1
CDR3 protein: CASRGVSGTEAFF
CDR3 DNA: TGTGCCAGCCGGGGGGTTTCGGGAACTGAAGCTTTCTTT

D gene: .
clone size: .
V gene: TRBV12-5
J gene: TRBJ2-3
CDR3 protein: CASAPGYGTDTQYF
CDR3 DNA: TGTGCTAGCGCCCCCGGGTATGGTACAGATACGCAGTATTTT

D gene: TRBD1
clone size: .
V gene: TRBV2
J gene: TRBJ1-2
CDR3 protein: CALTGERGYGYTF
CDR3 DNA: TGTGCTTTAACAGGGGAACGTGGCTATGGCTACACCTTC

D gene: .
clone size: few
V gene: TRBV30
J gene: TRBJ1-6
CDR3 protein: CAWSTWTVGSNSPLHF
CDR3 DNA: TGTGCCTGGAGTACATGGACAGTGGGAAGTAATTCACCCCTCCACTTT

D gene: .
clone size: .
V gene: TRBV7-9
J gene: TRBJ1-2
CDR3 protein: CASSRDTEYGYTF
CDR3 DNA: TGTGCCAGCAGCCGGGACACTGAGTATGGCTACACCTTC

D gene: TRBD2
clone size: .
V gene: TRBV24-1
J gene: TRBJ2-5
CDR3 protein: CATSLLAGGMETQYF
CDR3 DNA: TGTGCCACCAGTCTCCTAGCGGGAGGCATGGAGACCCAGTACTTC

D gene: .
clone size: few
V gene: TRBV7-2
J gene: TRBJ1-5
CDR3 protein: CASSLNAGQPQHF
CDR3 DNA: TGTGCCAGCAGCTTAAATGCGGGTCAGCCCCAGCATTTT

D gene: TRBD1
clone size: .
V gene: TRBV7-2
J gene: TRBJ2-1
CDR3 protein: CASSSRPGQGADNEQFF
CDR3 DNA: TGTGCCAGCAGCTCCCGTCCGGGACAGGGGGCTGACAATGAGCAGTTCTTC

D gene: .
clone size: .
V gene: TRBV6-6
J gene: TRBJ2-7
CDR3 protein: CASSTIIGREQYF
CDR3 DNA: TGTGCCAGCAGCACCATCATAGGTCGCGAGCAGTACTTC

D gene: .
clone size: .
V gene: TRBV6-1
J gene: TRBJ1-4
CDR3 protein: CASSENPPFEKLFF
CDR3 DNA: TGTGCCAGCAGTGAAAACCCCCCCTTCGAAAAACTGTTTTTT

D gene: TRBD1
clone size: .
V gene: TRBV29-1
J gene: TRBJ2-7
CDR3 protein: CSVEVGGGRGHEQYF
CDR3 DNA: TGCAGCGTTGAAGTGGGCGGTGGCAGGGGGCACGAGCAGTACTTC

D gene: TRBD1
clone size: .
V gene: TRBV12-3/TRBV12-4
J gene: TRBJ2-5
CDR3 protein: CASQGVQETQYF
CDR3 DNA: TGTGCCAGCCAGGGGGTACAAGAGACCCAGTACTTC

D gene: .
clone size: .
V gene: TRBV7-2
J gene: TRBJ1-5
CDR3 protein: CASSPGVGNQPQHF
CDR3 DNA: TGTGCCAGCAGCCCAGGGGTCGGCAATCAGCCCCAGCATTTT

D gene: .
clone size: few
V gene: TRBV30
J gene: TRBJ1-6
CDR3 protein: CAWRLAVSPLHF
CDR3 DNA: TGTGCCTGGAGGCTCGCGGTTTCACCCCTCCACTTT